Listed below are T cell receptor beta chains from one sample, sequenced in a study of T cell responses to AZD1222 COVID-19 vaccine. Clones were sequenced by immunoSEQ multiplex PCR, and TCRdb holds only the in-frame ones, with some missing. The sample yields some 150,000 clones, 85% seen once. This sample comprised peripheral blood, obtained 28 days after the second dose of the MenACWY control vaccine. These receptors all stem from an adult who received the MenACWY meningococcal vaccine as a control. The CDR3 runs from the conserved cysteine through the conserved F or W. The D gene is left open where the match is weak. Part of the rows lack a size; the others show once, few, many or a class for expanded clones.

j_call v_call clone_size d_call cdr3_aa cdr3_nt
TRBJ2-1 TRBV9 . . CASTSTGASNEQFF TGTGCCAGCACGTCTACGGGAGCAAGCAATGAGCAGTTCTTC
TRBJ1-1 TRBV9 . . CASDKGGNTEAFF TGTGCCAGCGACAAGGGGGGTAACACTGAAGCTTTCTTT
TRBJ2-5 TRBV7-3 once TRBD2 CASSFTSEETQYF TGTGCCAGCAGCTTTACTAGCGAGGAGACCCAGTACTTC
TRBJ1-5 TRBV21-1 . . CASSDRKNRAGVGNQPQHF TGTGCCAGCAGCGATCGGAAAAACAGGGCTGGAGTTGGCAATCAGCCCCAGCATTTT
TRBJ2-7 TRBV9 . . CASSPPSSGQNEQYF TGTGCCAGCAGCCCACCCAGTTCTGGGCAGAACGAGCAGTACTTC
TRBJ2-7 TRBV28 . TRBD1 CASSWGTGVIDEQYF TGTGCCAGCAGTTGGGGGACAGGGGTGATCGACGAGCAGTACTTC
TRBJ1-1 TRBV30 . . CAWSVGRGNTEAFF TGTGCCTGGAGTGTAGGGAGGGGGAACACTGAAGCTTTCTTT
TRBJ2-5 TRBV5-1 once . CASSLGQGLGTQYF TGCGCCAGCAGCTTGGGGCAGGGCCTAGGGACCCAGTACTTC
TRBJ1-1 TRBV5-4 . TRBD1 CASSLWDRGVTEAFF TGTGCCAGCAGCTTGTGGGACAGGGGAGTCACTGAAGCTTTCTTT
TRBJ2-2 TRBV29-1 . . CSVATANTGELFF TGCAGCGTTGCGACAGCGAACACCGGGGAGCTGTTTTTT
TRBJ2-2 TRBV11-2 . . CASSSRAGRNTGELFF TGTGCCAGCAGTTCTCGGGCCGGCAGGAACACCGGGGAGCTGTTTTTT
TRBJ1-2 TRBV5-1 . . CASSLGGTTSHGYTF TGCGCCAGCAGCTTGGGAGGGACCACCTCCCATGGCTACACCTTC
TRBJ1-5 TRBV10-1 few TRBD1 CASSAGTDQPQHF TGCGCCAGCAGCGCCGGGACAGATCAGCCCCAGCATTTT
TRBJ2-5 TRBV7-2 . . CASSLGTNQETQYF TGTGCCAGCAGCTTAGGGACGAACCAAGAGACCCAGTACTTC
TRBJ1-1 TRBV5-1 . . CASGDSGNTEAFF TGCGCCAGCGGCGACTCAGGGAACACTGAAGCTTTCTTT
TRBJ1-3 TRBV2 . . CASRSGVFSGNTIYF TGTGCCAGCAGGTCAGGGGTATTCTCTGGAAACACCATATATTTT
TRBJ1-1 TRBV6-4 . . CASSPGGASTEAFF TGTGCCAGCAGCCCCGGCGGGGCGAGCACTGAAGCTTTCTTT
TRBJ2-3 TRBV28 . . CATGLGTGTQYF TGTGCCACAGGTTTGGGAACAGGAACGCAGTATTTT
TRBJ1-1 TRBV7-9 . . CASSRGGLNTEAFF TGTGCCAGCAGCCGGGGGGGACTGAACACTGAAGCTTTCTTT
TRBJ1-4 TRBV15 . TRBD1 CATSHRGLEKLFF TGTGCCACCAGCCATAGGGGGCTTGAAAAACTGTTTTTT
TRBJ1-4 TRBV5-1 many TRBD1 CASSPRGTVGEKLFF TGCGCCAGCAGCCCTCGCGGGACAGTTGGTGAAAAACTGTTTTTT
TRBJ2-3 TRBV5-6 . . CASSLVPSSVADTQYF TGTGCCAGCAGCTTGGTACCTAGTTCGGTCGCAGATACGCAGTATTTT
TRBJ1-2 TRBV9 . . CASSVEGRTNYGYTF TGTGCCAGCAGCGTAGAAGGACGGACCAACTATGGCTACACCTTC
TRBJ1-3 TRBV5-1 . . CATPKNGRGGNTIYF TGCGCCACCCCCAAAAATGGGAGGGGTGGAAACACCATATATTTT
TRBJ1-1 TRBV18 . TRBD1 CASSPTTTGANTEAFF TGTGCCAGCTCACCGACGACCACAGGGGCCAACACTGAAGCTTTCTTT
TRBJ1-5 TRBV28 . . CASSPQSGSNQPQHF TGTGCCAGCAGTCCGCAATCGGGAAGCAATCAGCCCCAGCATTTT
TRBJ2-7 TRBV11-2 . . CASRSLQGSYEQYF TGTGCCAGCAGATCACTCCAGGGGTCCTACGAGCAGTACTTC
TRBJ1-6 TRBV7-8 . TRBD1 CASSFSTGGSYNSPLHF TGTGCCAGCAGCTTCTCGACAGGGGGCTCCTATAATTCACCCCTCCACTTT
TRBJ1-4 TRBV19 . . CASNTGEGRATNEKLFF TGTGCCAGTAACACCGGAGAGGGGAGGGCAACTAATGAAAAACTGTTTTTT
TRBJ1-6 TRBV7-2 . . CASSLDSNSPLHF TGTGCCAGCAGCTTAGACTCCAATTCACCCCTCCACTTT
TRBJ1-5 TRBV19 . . CASSYSGGQSNQPQHF TGTGCCAGTAGTTACTCGGGGGGGCAAAGCAATCAGCCCCAGCATTTT
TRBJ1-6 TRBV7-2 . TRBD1 CASSLAGRGRSPLHF TGTGCCAGCAGCTTAGCGGGGAGGGGGCGTTCACCCCTCCACTTT
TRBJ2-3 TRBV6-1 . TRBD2 CASSELAGGELDTQYF TGTGCCAGCAGTGAGTTGGCGGGAGGTGAATTGGATACGCAGTATTTT
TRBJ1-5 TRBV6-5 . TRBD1 CASVGQGHQPQHF TGTGCCAGCGTGGGACAGGGGCATCAGCCCCAGCATTTT
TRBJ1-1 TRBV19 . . CASSIASFGTEAFF TGTGCCAGTAGTATAGCCAGCTTCGGAACTGAAGCTTTCTTT
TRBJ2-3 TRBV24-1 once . CATSATRATSTDTQYF TGTGCCACCAGTGCCACCAGGGCAACTAGCACAGATACGCAGTATTTT
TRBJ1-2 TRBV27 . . CASSPIRPVNYGYTF TGTGCCAGCAGTCCCATAAGGCCGGTTAACTATGGCTACACCTTC
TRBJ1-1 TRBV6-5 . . CASSSPWGQSAFF TGTGCCAGCAGTTCTCCCTGGGGGCAATCAGCTTTCTTT
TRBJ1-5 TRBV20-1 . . CSASGGDNQPQHF TGCAGTGCTAGTGGCGGGGACAATCAGCCCCAGCATTTT
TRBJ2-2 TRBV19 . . CASSTEPGRANTGELFF TGTGCCAGTAGTACCGAACCGGGACGCGCGAACACCGGGGAGCTGTTTTTT
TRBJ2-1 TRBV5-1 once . CASMGYNEQFF TGCGCCAGCATGGGGTACAATGAGCAGTTCTTC
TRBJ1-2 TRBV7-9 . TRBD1 CASSPRTGVGGYTF TGTGCCAGCAGCCCCCGGACAGGGGTGGGTGGCTACACCTTC
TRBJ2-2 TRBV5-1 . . CASSGGTGFANTGELFF TGCGCCAGCAGCGGGGGAACAGGGTTCGCGAACACCGGGGAGCTGTTTTTT